This paragraph covers one TCR beta chain sequence. Its matching antigen is unknown. This entry comes from a study of T cell repertoires in cytomegalovirus infection. Study-wide context: CMV epitopes, recently identified HLA-C-restricted and well-studied HLA-B-restricted, were used. Through public TCR beta signatures, both CMV infection and matching HLA type were indicated.

The length of the CDR3 is 11 residues. V was pared by 7 bases and J by 6 bases, with 12 bases between. The V gene's germline CDR1 is SQVTM and CDR2 ANQGSEA. Study-wide points: What dominated the ex vivo response were HLA-C-restricted CMV-specific TCR beta clonotypes.

TCRdb reprocessed the reads via MiXCR and lists one record per CDR3 protein. The data show 900,000 to 950,000 distinct CDR3 sequences, approximately 31% seen once. The TCR was taken from a human donor in good health (CMV status not recorded). Some clones in this sample may be carry-over from other donors' samples. The material sequenced was cultured CD8+ T cells from PBMCs, taken from culture after CMV antigen stimulation. The rearrangement joins TRBV29-1 to TRBJ1-2; D perhaps matches TRBD1 (6 bases). The CDR3 DNA follows: TGCAGCGCCTACCAGGGGAATGGCTACACCTTC. This translates into CSAYQGNGYTF.